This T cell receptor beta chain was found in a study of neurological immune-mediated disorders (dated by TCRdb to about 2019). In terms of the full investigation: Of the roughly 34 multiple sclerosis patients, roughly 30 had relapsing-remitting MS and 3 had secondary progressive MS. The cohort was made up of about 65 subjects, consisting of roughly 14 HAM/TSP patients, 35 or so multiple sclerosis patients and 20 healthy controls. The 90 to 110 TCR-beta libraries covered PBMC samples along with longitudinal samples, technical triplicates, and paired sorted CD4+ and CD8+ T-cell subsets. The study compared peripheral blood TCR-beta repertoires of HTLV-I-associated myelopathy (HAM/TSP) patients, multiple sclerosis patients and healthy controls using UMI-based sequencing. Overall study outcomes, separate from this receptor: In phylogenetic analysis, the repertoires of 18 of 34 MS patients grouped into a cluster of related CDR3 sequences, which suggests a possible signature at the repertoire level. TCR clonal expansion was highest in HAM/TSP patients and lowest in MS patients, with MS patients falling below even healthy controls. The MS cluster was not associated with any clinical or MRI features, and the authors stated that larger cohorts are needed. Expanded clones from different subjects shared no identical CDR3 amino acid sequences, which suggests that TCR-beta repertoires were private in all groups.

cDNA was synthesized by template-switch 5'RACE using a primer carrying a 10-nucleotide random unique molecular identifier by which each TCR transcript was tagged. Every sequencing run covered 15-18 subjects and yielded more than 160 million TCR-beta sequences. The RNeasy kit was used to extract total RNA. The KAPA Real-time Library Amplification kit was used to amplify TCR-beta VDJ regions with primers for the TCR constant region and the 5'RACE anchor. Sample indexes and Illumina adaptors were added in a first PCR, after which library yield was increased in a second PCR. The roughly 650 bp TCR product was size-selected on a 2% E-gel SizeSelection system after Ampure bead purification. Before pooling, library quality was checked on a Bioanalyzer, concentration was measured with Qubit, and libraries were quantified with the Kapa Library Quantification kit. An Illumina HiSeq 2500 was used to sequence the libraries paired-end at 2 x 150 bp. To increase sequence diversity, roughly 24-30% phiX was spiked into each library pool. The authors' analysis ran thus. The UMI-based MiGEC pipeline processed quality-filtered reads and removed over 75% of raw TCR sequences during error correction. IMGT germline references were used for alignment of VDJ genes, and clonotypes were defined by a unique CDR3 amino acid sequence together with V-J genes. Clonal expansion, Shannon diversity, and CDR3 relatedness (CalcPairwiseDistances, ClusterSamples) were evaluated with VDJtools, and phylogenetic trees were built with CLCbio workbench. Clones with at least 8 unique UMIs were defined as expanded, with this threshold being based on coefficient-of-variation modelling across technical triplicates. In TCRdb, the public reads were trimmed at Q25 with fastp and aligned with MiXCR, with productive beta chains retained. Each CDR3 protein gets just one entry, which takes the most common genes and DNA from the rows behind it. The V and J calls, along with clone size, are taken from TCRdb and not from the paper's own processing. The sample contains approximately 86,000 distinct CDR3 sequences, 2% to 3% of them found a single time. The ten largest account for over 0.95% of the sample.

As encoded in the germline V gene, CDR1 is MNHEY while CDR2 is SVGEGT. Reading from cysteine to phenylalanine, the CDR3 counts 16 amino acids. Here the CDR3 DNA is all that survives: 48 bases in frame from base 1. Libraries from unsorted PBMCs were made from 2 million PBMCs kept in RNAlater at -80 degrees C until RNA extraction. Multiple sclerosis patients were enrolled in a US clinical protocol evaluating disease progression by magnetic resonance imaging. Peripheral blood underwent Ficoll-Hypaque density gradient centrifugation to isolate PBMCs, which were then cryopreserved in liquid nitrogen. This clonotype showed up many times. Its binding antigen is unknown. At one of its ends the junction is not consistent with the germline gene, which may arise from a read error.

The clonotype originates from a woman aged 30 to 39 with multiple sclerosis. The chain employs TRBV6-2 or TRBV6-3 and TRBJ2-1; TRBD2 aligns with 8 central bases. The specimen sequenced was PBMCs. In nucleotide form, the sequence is TGTGCCAGCAGTTACTCGTACGGGAGGGCCGACAAAGAGCAGTTCTTC. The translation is CASSYSYGRADKEQFF.